This entry is about one T cell receptor beta chain. This clonotype was detected many times. The target of this receptor is not known. The sample holds no much larger clone one base away, and base qualities are not on file. The TCR beta CDR3 regions were amplified from RNA transcripts. The first round of RT-PCR for the TCR CDR3 was performed with the HTBI primer set and the Qiagen OneStep RT-PCR kit. Libraries were constructed in a second round of multiplex PCR, after which size selection and purification were carried out. The libraries were sequenced on an Illumina HiSeq2000 using paired-end 100 bp reads. Regarding the original processing steps: SOAPnuke was used to process the raw data, throwing out any read that contained adapters or uncalled bases, had a mean Phred below 15, or lacked an exact constant-primer or identifier match. High-quality paired reads were merged with COPE v1.2.5, and unique nucleotide sequences were defined as clonotypes. MiTCR v1.1 was used to align the clonotypes against IMGT TRBV, TRBD and TRBJ reference segments. Analysis was restricted to V-J combinations with a frequency above 0.0001, which covered roughly 99% of repertoires. The TCS score was defined as the ratio of F50 (clonal expansion) to E x V (chaos), calculated using BLOSUM62-based TCRdist between CDR3 peptides within each V-J. Welch's t-statistics and random forest reduced fewer than 600 V-J features to about 13, which were used in a naive Bayes classifier (R e1071). In TCRdb, the public reads were trimmed at Q25 with fastp and aligned with MiXCR, with productive beta chains retained. Every CDR3 protein is listed once, alongside the most common genes and DNA of its rows. TCRdb, not the authors, supplied the V and J calls. The sample table holds about 600,000 distinct CDR3 sequences, of which around 16% were seen once. 3% to 4% of the sample rests with the top ten.

CDR1 and CDR2, per the germline V gene (reference sequence), are LGHDT and YNNKEL. The junction carries 7 bases between V and J, which are trimmed by 4 bases and 0 bases respectively. Taken from cysteine to phenylalanine, the CDR3 has 14 residues. The entry retains the CDR3 DNA only, 42 bases that are in frame from base 1. Ophthalmopathy patients had moderately to severely active disease, with a Clinical Activity Score of 3 or more, a NOSPECS grade of 4 or more, and a disease duration of less than 3 months. Any patient with an uncontrolled infection, another autoimmune disease, pregnancy or lactation was excluded. Clinical symptoms, serum thyroxine and TRAb, thyroid ultrasound, and orbital computed tomography formed the basis for the diagnoses. PBMCs were isolated from about 10 ml of fresh peripheral blood by Ficoll-Paque density gradient centrifugation. Total RNA was extracted with Trizol reagent, and quality was checked on an Agilent 2100 Bioanalyzer.

The data belong to a study of T cells in Graves' hyperthyroidism and ophthalmopathy (dated by TCRdb to about 2019). About the investigation overall: Peripheral blood was collected at initial diagnosis, before any treatment. Once sampling was done, hyperthyroidism patients were given methimazole at a starting dose of 30 mg daily, whereas ophthalmopathy patients were given high-dose intravenous methylprednisolone. TCR Vbeta CDR3 sequencing of approximately 140 peripheral blood samples (more than 40 ophthalmopathy, 75 hyperthyroidism and approximately 17 progressor patients) is reported in the paper. TCR V-J signatures able to tell the groups apart were searched for in a discovery cohort of 90 to 100 patients, of whom 43 had Graves' ophthalmopathy and about 55 had stable Graves' hyperthyroidism. Whether ophthalmopathy could be predicted prospectively was tested in an independent validation cohort made up of 18 to 20 hyperthyroidism patients plus 17 patients who later progressed to ophthalmopathy. The 100 or so discovery patients were divided at random into training and test sets in a 7:3 ratio. In addition, the study compared T-cell repertoires in thyroid tissue and in blood from several Graves' hyperthyroidism patients.

The study at large found these results: A model built on a 13 V-J signature distinguished ophthalmopathy from stable hyperthyroidism, reaching around 88% sensitivity and about 81% specificity in cross-validation and 80%/75% in testing. Most expanded thyroid clonotypes (frequency above 0.001) were also detected in blood, a finding suggesting that blood repertoires may reflect thyroid immune responses. During validation, the model predicted progression to ophthalmopathy a median of approximately 6 months ahead of onset, with more than 60% sensitivity and about 72% specificity. No statistical method was used to fix the sample size in advance, and group allocation was not hidden from the investigators.

The sequence links TRBV3-1 to TRBJ1-3, with a weak D call of TRBD1 (6 bases match). What was sequenced was blood. The source of this sequence is a middle-aged woman with Graves' ophthalmopathy. The CDR3 in this case is CASSPGASGNTIYF. In nucleotides, the sequence is TGTGCCAGCAGCCCGGGGGCCTCTGGAAACACCATATATTTT.